These 21 T cell receptor beta chains originate from one sample sequenced in a study of shared clonotypes between healthy human individuals. The protocol was immunoSEQ multiplex PCR, while the TCRdb copy is restricted to in-frame clones and leaves out a portion. The sample shows approximately 1,000,000 clones, approximately 78% of them seen only once. Specimen: memory CD4+ T cells from PBMCs. Subset noted: CD45RA-negative fraction. The receptors were sampled from a man between 18 and 29 years old in good health. Some clones in this sample may be carry-over from other donors' samples.

In its sample, this clone was seen a few times. The rearrangement uses TRBV11-2 and TRBJ2-7; D not certain. Germline CDR1 reads SGHAT; CDR2 reads FQNNGV. CDR3 size: 12 residues. With 2 bases removed from V and 2 bases from J, the gap between germline ends came to 4 bases. The DNA of the CDR3 is TGTGCCAGCAGCTTACAGGCCTACGAGCAGTACTTC. This codes for CASSLQAYEQYF.

The chain employs TRBV4-2 and TRBJ2-2; D tentatively fits TRBD1 or TRBD2 (6 bases each). Trimming removed 2 bases at V and 0 bases at J, with 16 bases between. The CDR3 covers 18 residues. In germline, CDR1 is LGHNA, CDR2 YNFKEQ. The CDR3 DNA reads TGTGCCAGCAGCCAACCTGGGGGCGGGACCGCGAACACCGGGGAGCTGTTTTTT. This translates into CASSQPGGGTANTGELFF.

The chain recombines TRBV5-1 with TRBJ2-3, with a tentative D call TRBD2 (6 bases). With 3 bases removed from V and 5 bases from J, the gap between germline ends came to 13 bases. There are 14 residues in the CDR3. Germline V gives CDR1 SGHRS, CDR2 YFSETQ. The CDR3 reads CASSSDGGKDTQYF. As DNA, the CDR3 is TGCGCCAGCAGCTCCGACGGGGGAAAAGATACGCAGTATTTT.

The chain has TRBV7-2 and TRBJ2-1; perhaps TRBD1 as D (6 bases). The CDR3 contains 15 residues. V shed 2 bases and J shed 5 bases, with 13 bases lying between them. Per the germline V gene, CDR1 is SGHTA and CDR2 is FQGNSA. Here the CDR3 reads CASSLWGRSNNEQFF. The CDR3 bases are TGTGCCAGCAGCTTATGGGGGCGGAGCAACAATGAGCAGTTCTTC.

J is TRBJ2-3 and V is TRBV4-1; TRBD2 agrees at 12 bases. The ends lost 4 bases at V and 4 bases at J; junction bases unmatched: 3. The germline V gene encodes CDR1 MGHRA and CDR2 YSYEKL. CDR3 size: 15 residues. This chain's CDR3 is CASSPTSGRADTQYF. The CDR3 coding sequence is TGCGCCAGCAGCCCGACTAGCGGGAGAGCAGATACGCAGTATTTT.

V is TRBV28 and J is TRBJ1-4; 9 bases fit TRBD1. V was clipped by 6 bases and J by 11 bases; unmatched bases: 10. There are 14 residues in the CDR3. Germline assignment: CDR1 MDHEN and CDR2 SYDVKM. CDR3 protein: CASRPAGTGKKLFF. The DNA of the CDR3 is TGTGCCAGCAGACCCGCCGGGACAGGGAAGAAACTGTTTTTT.

The chain recombines TRBV2 with TRBJ2-7, with a tentative D call TRBD2 (5 bases). This CDR3 has 14 residues. Per germline, CDR1 SNHLY and CDR2 FYNNEI. Trimming took 7 bases from V and 2 from J, leaving 15 bases between them. The CDR3 protein is CASNKEAATYEQYF. For the CDR3, the DNA is TGTGCCAGCAATAAGGAGGCAGCCACCTACGAGCAGTACTTC.

The V call is TRBV18, the J call TRBJ2-7; 10 nucleotides align to TRBD2. The CDR3 spans 15 residues. After removal of 1 base from V and 5 bases from J, the junction contained 5 bases not matched to a gene. Looked up from germline, CDR1 is KGHSH and CDR2 is LQKENI. In DNA form, the CDR3 reads TGTGCCAGCTCACCACTAGCGGGAGGATGGGACGAGCAGTACTTC. Encoded protein: CASSPLAGGWDEQYF.

The CDR3 nucleotides read TGTGCCAGCAGCCAAGAAACAGGGGGATCATCTGAAGCTTTCTTT. Translating it yields CASSQETGGSSEAFF. The rearrangement joins TRBV4-2 to TRBJ1-1; 8 bases fit TRBD1. J was trimmed by 6 bases and V by 0 bases; bases with no gene match: 6. The CDR3 spans 15 residues. Germline assignment: CDR1 LGHNA and CDR2 YNFKEQ.

This chain joins TRBV7-9 and TRBJ2-3; D is uncertain. In germline, CDR1 is SEHNR, CDR2 FQNEAQ (reference sequence). The V end was cut by 5 bases, the J end by 3 bases, with 12 bases between. The CDR3 is 14 residues long. For the CDR3, the DNA is TGTGCCAGCAGCATACCACCTGCGACAGATACGCAGTATTTT. Its protein product is CASSIPPATDTQYF.

V usage is TRBV6-1 and J usage is TRBJ1-1; D is ambiguous. This CDR3 spans 11 amino acids. In germline, CDR1 is MNHNS, CDR2 SASEGT. Trimming left V 6 bases short and J 11 bases short, with 13 bases between. This CDR3 is CASSWAVGAFF. The CDR3 nucleotides are TGTGCCAGCAGCTGGGCAGTGGGGGCTTTCTTT.

The chain joins TRBV11-3 to TRBJ2-2; weak D call: TRBD1 (6 bases). V shed 0 bases and J shed 5 bases, with 13 bases lying between them. The CDR3 is made up of 16 amino acids. The germline CDR1 and CDR2 sequences are SGHNT and YENEEA. The CDR3: CASSLEGQRGTGELFF. The CDR3, as DNA: TGTGCCAGCAGCTTAGAAGGACAGAGGGGTACCGGGGAGCTGTTTTTT. Using reference TRBV11-3 and TRBJ2-2 for the parts outside the CDR3, the full variable domain is EAGVVQSPRYKIIEKKQPVAFWCNPISGHNTLYWYLQNLGQGPELLIRYENEEAVDDSQLPKDRFSAERLKGVDSTLKIQPAELGDSAVYLCASSLEGQRGTGELFFGEGSRLTVL.

A single count supports this clone. This sample includes further DNA sequences coding for the same CDR3. V gene TRBV5-6 combines with J gene TRBJ2-2; D not resolved. The V gene lost 7 bases and the J gene lost 4 bases, with 11 bases spanning the gap. Germline CDR1 and CDR2: SGHDT and YYEEEE. This CDR3 is built from 13 residues. The CDR3 spells CASSLTGTGELFF. CDR3 coding DNA: TGTGCCAGCTCTCTTACGGGCACCGGGGAGCTGTTTTTT.

V gene TRBV11-3 combines with J gene TRBJ2-5; TRBD1 matches 11 bases. Trimming removed 5 bases from V and 4 bases from J; junction bases left unmatched: 3. There are 14 residues in the CDR3. Germline CDR1 is SGHNT and CDR2 is YENEEA. The CDR3 coding sequence is TGTGCCAGCAGCCGGGACAGGGGGTCAGAGACCCAGTACTTC. It translates to CASSRDRGSETQYF.

The chain has TRBV5-1 and TRBJ1-1, with 8 bases matching TRBD1. After removal of 2 bases from V and 6 bases from J, the junction contained 3 bases not matched to a gene. This CDR3 has 13 residues. Germline V CDR1 and CDR2: SGHRS, YFSETQ. The CDR3: CASSLNRGAEAFF. CDR3 bases: TGCGCCAGCAGCTTAAACAGGGGGGCTGAAGCTTTCTTT.

The CDR3 DNA follows: TGTGCCAGCAGCGCCAGGTATGCGGGGAATGAGCAGTTCTTC. Its translation: CASSARYAGNEQFF. The V gene is TRBV7-9, the J gene TRBJ2-1, with D perhaps matching TRBD2 (6 bases). With 5 bases removed from V and 7 bases from J, the gap between germline ends came to 15 bases. This CDR3 contains 14 residues. Looked up from germline, CDR1 is SEHNR and CDR2 is FQNEAQ (reference sequence). Full variable domain (remainder filled in from reference TRBV7-9 and TRBJ2-1): DTGVSQNPRHKITKRGQNVTFRCDPISEHNRLYWYRQTLGQGPEFLTYFQNEAQLEKSRLLSDRFSAERPKGSFSTLEIQRTEQGDSAMYLCASSARYAGNEQFFGPGTRLTVL.

This chain connects TRBV11-2 to TRBJ1-1, with D hard to call. V was clipped by 5 bases and J by 0 bases, with 16 bases between them. The germline V gene encodes CDR1 SGHAT and CDR2 FQNNGV. The CDR3 has 16 amino acids. CDR3 sequence reads: CASSPRRQAMNTEAFF. The CDR3 DNA sequence: TGTGCCAGCAGCCCACGACGACAAGCAATGAACACTGAAGCTTTCTTT. The variable domain in full, completed from reference TRBV11-2 and TRBJ1-1, reads EAGVAQSPRYKIIEKRQSVAFWCNPISGHATLYWYQQILGQGPKLLIQFQNNGVVDDSQLPKDRFSAERLKGVDSTLKIQPAKLEDSAVYLCASSPRRQAMNTEAFFGQGTRLTVV.

This clone has a count of ten or more. Additional DNA sequences in this sample encode the identical CDR3. This rearrangement joins TRBV7-3 to TRBJ1-1; D unclear. Trimming left V 0 bases short and J 1 base short, with 6 bases between. Germline V gene lookup returns CDR1 SGHTA and CDR2 FQGTGA. The CDR3 has 14 residues. CDR3 residues: CASSLTNQNTEAFF. The CDR3 DNA follows: TGTGCCAGCAGCTTAACGAATCAGAACACTGAAGCTTTCTTT. The complete variable domain, with remaining parts taken from reference TRBV7-3 and TRBJ1-1, reads GAGVSQTPSNKVTEKGKYVELRCDPISGHTALYWYRQSLGQGPEFLIYFQGTGAADDSGLPNDRFFAVRPEGSVSTLKIQRTERGDSAVYLCASSLTNQNTEAFFGQGTRLTVV.

There are a few counts of this clone. The chain uses TRBV30 and TRBJ1-2; a possible D gene is TRBD1 (5 bases). This CDR3 spans 13 amino acids. Looked up from germline, CDR1 is GTSNPN and CDR2 is SVGIG (reference sequence). V was pared by 2 bases and J by 1 base, with 8 bases between. The CDR3 protein is CAWSRDLNYGYTF. The CDR3 region has the DNA TGTGCCTGGAGTCGGGACCTTAACTATGGCTACACCTTC.

In this sample, this clone turned up once. The chain has TRBV19 and TRBJ2-1, with 7 bases aligning to TRBD2. J lost 8 bases, V lost 4 bases, and 14 bases had no gene match. The CDR3 is 16 amino acids. Germline lookup yields CDR1 LNHDA and CDR2 SQIVND (reference sequence). DNA of the CDR3: TGTGCCAGTAGTAGAGCGGGCAGGGAGGGGAGACATGAGCAGTTCTTC. This sequence encodes CASSRAGREGRHEQFF.

This clone was seen more than once but under ten times. The genes are TRBV7-2 and TRBJ1-1; D remains unclear. Trimming stripped 2 bases from V and 5 bases from J, with 15 bases between. This CDR3 comprises 15 residues. Germline V gives CDR1 SGHTA, CDR2 FQGNSA. The DNA for the CDR3 is TGTGCCAGCAGCTTATACCCGTTTCGAGGGACTGAAGCTTTCTTT. This sequence encodes CASSLYPFRGTEAFF.